This entry features one T cell receptor beta chain sequence. Its antigen is currently unknown. This record comes from a study of identical twins. General study points: The authors noted that invariant MAIT and iNKT cells could partly confound zero-insertion analyses. Beta out-of-frame sequences displayed a weaker excess of sharing between twins.

Germline CDR1 is SQVTM and CDR2 is ANQGSEA. The CDR3 contains 15 residues. V was clipped by 7 bases and J by 0 bases; unmatched bases: 6. TCRdb analysed the 5' RACE reads with MiXCR anew, one entry per CDR3 protein. This sample has about 720,000 distinct CDR3 sequences; 15% to 20% occur once, and the top ten carry about 12%. This same sample was also taken into another study, of T cells expressing NK-cell markers. This second study says: Obtained from sorted CD3+CD56+NKG2C+, CD3+CD56+NKG2C- and CD3+CD56-NKG2C+ T cells were the TCR beta repertoires. Among CD8+ T cells from over 5 donors, dominant NKG2C+ clonotypes accounted for about 1.0-7.5%.

This chain uses TRBV29-1 with TRBJ2-3, with 11 bases identical to TRBD2. Source material: PBMCs. The receptor's source is a woman under 30 in good health. Here the CDR3 DNA reads TGCAGCGCCATGGGACTAGCGGCTAGCACAGATACGCAGTATTTT. It yields the protein CSAMGLAASTDTQYF.